This T cell receptor (beta chain) was obtained from a study of blood T cell repertoires in COVID-19. Study details: In Cohort 3, a recovered donor had either two negative PCRs, clearance, or symptom resolution.

V was cut by 0 bases and J by 5 bases, with 13 bases left in between. The CDR3 runs to 15 residues. Germline V gene sequence: CDR1 MGHDK, CDR2 SYGVNS. Participants were aged about 18 to 89 years from approximately 25 US areas. Participant reports of clinical history set cohort assignment. This table comes from immunoSEQ multiplex PCR, and its TCRdb copy is limited to in-frame clones, with some not included. The sample gives approximately 140,000 clones, around 82% of which show up once; more than 3% is in the top ten. The specimen sequenced was PBMCs or T cells enriched from blood (not recorded which). The genes are TRBV25-1 and TRBJ1-2, with a possible D match to TRBD1 (5 bases). The TCR sequence derives from a man aged 50 or older in a cohort exposed to, infected with or recovered from COVID-19 (not recorded which). CDR3 in DNA: TGTGCCAGCAGTGAATATCGGTCAGGGAGGTATGGCTACACCTTC. Translating it yields CASSEYRSGRYGYTF.